The 9 T cell receptor beta chains listed next were all sequenced from one sample in a study of vaccination and CD4 T cells after COVID-19. CD4+ T cells that had been cultured provided DNA sequenced with the Oncomine TCR Beta short-read assay. TCRdb re-called the PCR reads with MiXCR, one entry per CDR3 protein. The sample lists approximately 16,000 distinct CDR3 sequences, roughly 50% occurring once. Their antigen targets remain unknown. Treatment described: approximately 10-day PBMC culture with coronavirus spike peptide pools or control peptides (ViraFEST assay). The source material was CD4+ T cells from blood, cultured in vitro. The receptors here all came from a human donor who had recovered from COVID-19.

This clonotype has more than one count but fewer than ten. The chain couples TRBV20-1 to TRBJ2-1, with D maybe TRBD2 (6 bases). The CDR3 contains 16 residues. Germline V gene data show CDR1 as DFQATT and CDR2 as SNEGSKA (reference sequence). Trimming stripped 0 bases from V and 6 bases from J, with 18 bases between. CDR3 amino acids: CSARDSGRGGGNEQFF. The CDR3 nucleotides are TGCAGTGCTAGAGATTCCGGACGGGGAGGTGGCAATGAGCAGTTCTTC.

The J gene is TRBJ1-5, the V gene TRBV7-8; 7 bases fit TRBD1. V shed 5 bases, J shed 3 bases, and the junction held 4 bases outside the gene matches. The CDR3 length is 14 residues. CDR1 is SGHVS, CDR2 FQNEAQ, per germline. The CDR3 loop reads CASSVGQSNQPQHF. The CDR3 DNA reads as TGTGCCAGCAGCGTGGGACAGTCCAATCAGCCCCAGCATTTT.

The chain couples TRBV6-1 to TRBJ1-6; 7 bases are shared with TRBD1. V shed 8 bases and J 6 bases; nucleotides not matched to a gene: 7. From germline, CDR1 is MNHNS and CDR2 SASEGT. The CDR3 length is 14 residues. The CDR3 DNA reads TGTGCCAGCTGCGGGACAGCGAGTAATTCACCCCTCCACTTT. This codes for CASCGTASNSPLHF.

V usage is TRBV7-9 and J usage is TRBJ2-1; 8 bases map to TRBD2. The trim removed 4 bases at V and 0 bases at J, leaving 5 bases unmatched. Germline values: CDR1 SEHNR, CDR2 FQNEAQ (reference sequence). The length of the CDR3 is 16 residues. CDR3 nucleotide sequence: TGTGCCAGCAGCTCTTCAGCGGGGGACTCCTACAATGAGCAGTTCTTC. This gives the protein CASSSSAGDSYNEQFF.

This clonotype was found a few times. This rearrangement joins TRBV7-9 to TRBJ1-1; D is uncertain. The CDR3 is 15 residues long. Germline CDR1 SEHNR, CDR2 FQNEAQ (reference sequence). The V end lost 1 base, the J end lost 2 bases, and 11 bases lay between the germline ends. CDR3 in amino acids: CASSLGRGVNTEAFF. DNA for the CDR3: TGTGCCAGCAGCTTAGGTCGGGGAGTAAACACTGAAGCTTTCTTT.

A single count supports this clonotype. A far larger clone is just one base off, so this is likely a read error. The chain uses TRBV6-1 and TRBJ1-5; 7 nucleotides agree with TRBD1. Germline V CDR1 and CDR2: MNHNS, SASEGT. Trimming took 3 bases from V and 2 from J; bases not matched to a gene: 13. The CDR3 contains 18 residues. CDR3 residues: CASSDRVKYQGGNQPQHF. The CDR3 coding sequence is TGTGCCAGCAGTGACCGGGTGAAATACCAGGGGGGCAATCAGCCCCAGCATTTT.

The V and J genes are TRBV10-1 and TRBJ2-1; TRBD2 agrees at 8 bases. The CDR3 spans 16 residues. The germline V gene has CDR1 WNHNN and CDR2 SYGVQD (reference sequence). The V gene end was trimmed by 3 bases and the J gene end by 2 bases; junction bases not matched to a gene: 6. CDR3 region: CASSDERGRPYNEQFF. In DNA form, the CDR3 reads TGCGCCAGCAGTGATGAGCGGGGGCGTCCCTACAATGAGCAGTTCTTC.

The chain couples TRBV12-3 or TRBV12-4 to TRBJ1-2; D call uncertain. Trimming took 3 bases from V and 7 from J, leaving 9 bases between them. CDR3 length equals 12 residues. In DNA form, the CDR3 reads TGTGCCAGCAGTTTCGTCCAGGCTGGCTACACCTTC. Its translation: CASSFVQAGYTF.

V gene TRBV6-2 or TRBV6-3 combines with J gene TRBJ2-3, with 10 bases lining up with TRBD2. V shed 6 bases, J shed 2 bases, and the junction held 5 bases outside the gene matches. The CDR3 runs to 15 residues. In germline, CDR1 is MNHEY, CDR2 SVGEGT. CDR3 coding DNA: TGTGCCAGCAGAACTAGCGGGATAACCACAGATACGCAGTATTTT. It encodes CASRTSGITTDTQYF.